The 25 T cell receptor beta chains given below trace back to one sample, sequenced in a study of vaccination and CD4 T cells after COVID-19. Treatment described: roughly 11-day PBMC culture with coronavirus spike peptide pools or control peptides (ViraFEST assay). Antigen specificity for these receptors is unknown. Researchers used the Oncomine TCR Beta short-read assay to sequence DNA from cultured CD4+ T cells. TCRdb independently ran MiXCR on the PCR reads; one entry per CDR3 protein. This table has about 20,000 distinct CDR3 sequences, more than 20% appearing once. The sample consisted of cultured CD4+ T cells from blood. The receptors shown here come from a human donor with COVID-19.

The chain employs TRBV2 and TRBJ2-7; 8 bases fit TRBD1. After removal of 1 base from V and 7 bases from J, the junction contained 3 bases not matched to a gene. CDR3 length equals 13 residues. From germline, CDR1 is SNHLY and CDR2 FYNNEI. The CDR3 region is CASSEGTGLEQYF. Written as DNA, the CDR3 is TGTGCCAGCAGTGAAGGGACAGGGCTTGAGCAGTACTTC.

This clonotype appeared a single time. The chain couples TRBV11-2 to TRBJ2-5; possible D gene TRBD1, 6 bases. The CDR3 length is 14 residues. Trimming shortened V by 0 bases and J by 7 bases, and 12 bases separated the two germline ends. Germline V gives CDR1 SGHAT, CDR2 FQNNGV. The CDR3 DNA reads as TGTGCCAGCAGCTTAGATATCCTAGGGGGGACCCAGTACTTC. Its translation: CASSLDILGGTQYF.

The chain links TRBV21-1 to TRBJ2-3. TRBV21-1 is annotated as a pseudogene. The CDR3 has 13 residues. In DNA, the CDR3 is TGTGCCAGCAGCTCTTACAGCACAGATACGCAGTATTTT. Protein: CASSSYSTDTQYF.

The chain recombines TRBV18 with TRBJ1-2, with 12 bases lining up with TRBD1. Germline values: CDR1 KGHSH, CDR2 LQKENI. CDR3 length: 14 amino acids. Trimming took 4 bases from V and 7 from J; bases not matched to a gene: 4. The CDR3 coding sequence is TGTGCCAGCTCACAGGGACAGGGGGCGCCTGGCTACACCTTC. Translating gives CASSQGQGAPGYTF.

This clonotype was found a few times. The chain uses TRBV10-3 and TRBJ1-3; TRBD1 might be the D (5 bases). The V gene lost 3 bases and the J gene lost 3 bases, with 12 bases spanning the gap. Looked up from germline, CDR1 is ENHRY and CDR2 is SYGVKD. The CDR3 loop spans 15 amino acids. The CDR3 sequence is CAISELARVGNTIYF. The CDR3 coding sequence is TGTGCCATCAGTGAATTAGCCAGGGTTGGAAACACCATATATTTT.

The sample holds a few counts of this clonotype. This rearrangement joins TRBV6-5 to TRBJ1-6; D perhaps matches TRBD1 (5 bases). This CDR3 has 16 residues. The ends were cut back, 0 bases at V and 6 bases at J, with 12 bases in the middle. CDR1 and CDR2 (germline): MNHEY, SVGAGI. The CDR3 region has the DNA TGTGCCAGCAGTTACTCGCCAGGGTCGGCTAATTCACCCCTCCACTTT. Translating gives CASSYSPGSANSPLHF.

This clonotype has more than one count but fewer than ten. The chain uses TRBV5-4 and TRBJ2-5; D not resolved. V lost 4 bases and J lost 5, with 6 bases in between. The CDR3 is made up of 11 amino acids. CDR1 SGHNT and CDR2 YYREEE come from the germline V gene (reference sequence). The chain's CDR3 is CASSGLETQYF. In DNA form, the CDR3 reads TGTGCCAGCAGCGGCCTCGAGACCCAGTACTTC.

V usage is TRBV20-1 and J usage is TRBJ2-7; 7 bases agree with TRBD1. Germline V gene sequence: CDR1 DFQATT, CDR2 SNEGSKA (reference sequence). Trimming took 4 bases from V and 4 from J; bases not matched to a gene: 4. This CDR3 is 12 amino acids long. The chain's CDR3 is CSAIRGPYEQYF. DNA of the CDR3: TGCAGTGCTATTAGGGGGCCGTACGAGCAGTACTTC.

The rearrangement joins TRBV7-6 to TRBJ1-6; D is ambiguous. Germline assignment: CDR1 SGHVS and CDR2 FNYEAQ. The CDR3 loop spans 14 amino acids. Between the trimmed V and J ends, which lost 2 bases and 7 bases, there was a span of 9 bases. Here the CDR3 reads CASSLQATNSPLHF. The CDR3 coding sequence is TGTGCCAGCAGCTTACAGGCGACCAATTCACCCCTCCACTTT.

The chain recombines TRBV24-1 with TRBJ2-5; TRBD1 agrees at 9 bases. The CDR3 length is 15 residues. The germline V gene has CDR1 KGHDR and CDR2 SFDVKD. The ends lost 1 base at V and 2 bases at J; junction bases unmatched: 1. In DNA, the CDR3 is TGTGCCACCAGTGATTTCGGACAGGGGCAAGAGACCCAGTACTTC. It translates to CATSDFGQGQETQYF.

The chain combines TRBV30 with TRBJ2-3; D may be TRBD1 (6 bases). The CDR3 length is 14 residues. V was cut by 0 bases and J by 6 bases, with 13 bases left in between. Per the germline V gene, CDR1 is GTSNPN and CDR2 is SVGIG (reference sequence). The CDR3 coding sequence is TGTGCCTGGAGTGTGGGGGCAGAGGTCGATACGCAGTATTTT. Encoded protein: CAWSVGAEVDTQYF.

This clonotype was seen more than once but under ten times. The chain is built from TRBV28 and TRBJ1-5; possible D gene TRBD1, 5 bases. CDR3 length: 16 amino acids. Germline loops: CDR1 MDHEN, CDR2 SYDVKM. Trimming cost V 7 bases and J 0 bases, with 16 bases left between them. CDR3 coding DNA: TGTGCCAGCACCTGGGGGGGGGTCATTAGCAATCAGCCCCAGCATTTT. It is translated as CASTWGGVISNQPQHF. Drawing the rest from reference TRBV28 and TRBJ1-5, the complete variable domain is DVKVTQSSRYLVKRTGEKVFLECVQDMDHENMFWYRQDPGLGLRLIYFSYDVKMKEKGDIPEGYSVSREKKERFSLILESASTNQTSMYLCASTWGGVISNQPQHFGDGTRLSIL.

The gene calls are TRBV5-3 and TRBJ1-2; D perhaps matches TRBD1 (6 bases). TRBV5-3 is annotated as an ORF whose role is uncertain. V lost 4 bases, J lost 1 base, and 14 bases lay in between. This CDR3 has 15 amino acids. DNA for the CDR3: TGTGCCAGAAGCACAACAGGGAACTTTAACTATGGCTACACCTTC. Encoded protein: CARSTTGNFNYGYTF.

This chain joins TRBV11-2 and TRBJ2-1; 14 positions agree with TRBD2. Germline assignment: CDR1 SGHAT and CDR2 FQNNGV. CDR3 length: 16 amino acids. With 3 bases clipped from V and 4 bases from J, the junction kept 2 bases outside the gene matches. In DNA form, the CDR3 reads TGTGCCAGCAGCTTTCGACTAGCGGGGGGGTACAATGAGCAGTTCTTC. Residues: CASSFRLAGGYNEQFF.

This clonotype was detected once. V and J are TRBV11-3 and TRBJ2-3, with a possible D match to TRBD2 (7 bases). V was trimmed by 1 base and J by 4 bases, leaving 21 bases between them. Germline V gene sequence: CDR1 SGHNT, CDR2 YENEEA. The CDR3 is 18 amino acids. Here the CDR3 reads CASSLARGNGGRSDTQYF. The CDR3 coding sequence is TGTGCCAGCAGCTTAGCCCGAGGGAACGGGGGGCGGTCAGATACGCAGTATTTT.

This clonotype showed up just a few times. The chain is built from TRBV12-3 or TRBV12-4 and TRBJ2-7; 9 bases line up with TRBD1. V was pared by 5 bases and J by 5 bases, with 10 bases of the junction left unmatched. The CDR3 has 15 amino acids. CDR3: CASSMYLDRGNEQYF. The CDR3 nucleotides read TGTGCCAGCAGTATGTACCTCGACAGGGGGAACGAGCAGTACTTC.

This clonotype was seen once. The rearrangement joins TRBV9 to TRBJ2-5; possible D gene TRBD1, 6 bases. This CDR3 has 16 amino acids. Trimming stripped 0 bases from V and 1 base from J, with 13 bases between. From germline, CDR1 is SGDLS and CDR2 YYNGEE. CDR3 bases: TGTGCCAGCAGCGTAGCAGGGGTAACGGGCCAAGAGACCCAGTACTTC. Amino acids: CASSVAGVTGQETQYF.

The genes are TRBV7-8 and TRBJ1-3; D unclear. CDR3 length equals 16 residues. Germline loops: CDR1 SGHVS, CDR2 FQNEAQ. The germline V and J ends were trimmed by 1 base and 3 bases, with 13 bases remaining between them. CDR3 sequence reads: CASSLVLVQSGNTIYF. For the CDR3, the DNA is TGTGCCAGCAGCTTAGTCCTGGTCCAGAGTGGAAACACCATATATTTT.

This clonotype has just a few counts. This chain uses TRBV20-1 with TRBJ2-3; 7 bases agree with TRBD2. Trimming removed 3 bases from V and 2 bases from J; junction bases left unmatched: 5. The CDR3 is 14 amino acids. The germline CDR1 and CDR2 sequences are DFQATT and SNEGSKA (reference sequence). CDR3 region: CSARGGGATDTQYF. The CDR3 bases are TGCAGTGCTAGGGGCGGGGGAGCCACAGATACGCAGTATTTT.

There are a few counts of this clonotype. The chain carries TRBV5-1 and TRBJ1-2; 11 nucleotides agree with TRBD1. The CDR3 has 15 residues. The germline V gene has CDR1 SGHRS and CDR2 YFSETQ. The V segment lost 4 bases and the J segment 1 base; nucleotides outside the gene matches: 3. The CDR3 loop reads CASSAGTGGNYGYTF. The CDR3 nucleotides read TGCGCCAGCAGCGCTGGGACAGGGGGTAACTATGGCTACACCTTC.

This clonotype was found a few times. The J gene is TRBJ2-6, the V gene TRBV6-1; D may be TRBD2 (5 bases). Trimming removed 5 bases at V and 1 base at J, with 15 bases between. Germline V gene sequence: CDR1 MNHNS, CDR2 SASEGT. The CDR3 extends over 17 amino acids. The CDR3 protein is CASSPRAATSGANVLTF. CDR3 DNA: TGTGCCAGCAGTCCGCGGGCGGCAACGTCTGGGGCCAACGTCCTGACTTTC.

In its sample, this clonotype ranks as medium-sized. The genes are TRBV7-2 and TRBJ1-2; the D is unclear. The CDR3 totals 13 residues. CDR1 and CDR2 (germline): SGHTA, FQGNSA. V lost 3 bases and J 7 bases, leaving 12 bases between the germline ends. In DNA form, the CDR3 reads TGTGCCAGCAGCTTGGCGGGAGCGCGTGGCTACACCTTC. Protein sequence: CASSLAGARGYTF.

The chain employs TRBV12-3 or TRBV12-4 and TRBJ1-1; D call uncertain. With 4 bases removed from V and 7 bases from J, the gap between germline ends came to 10 bases. This CDR3 comprises 12 residues. The CDR3 coding sequence is TGTGCCAGCAGTTCCCGTTACGGTGAAGCTTTCTTT. Its protein is CASSSRYGEAFF.

The chain joins TRBV28 to TRBJ1-5; D remains ambiguous. The CDR3 length is 14 residues. Trimming cost V 5 bases and J 1 base, with 9 bases left between them. The germline V gene has CDR1 MDHEN and CDR2 SYDVKM. The CDR3 region has the DNA TGTGCCAGCAGTCTAGGTTTGAGCAATCAGCCCCAGCATTTT. Its protein product is CASSLGLSNQPQHF.

This chain joins TRBV7-9 and TRBJ2-3, with TRBD2 matching over 9 bases. The germline V gene has CDR1 SEHNR and CDR2 FQNEAQ (reference sequence). This CDR3 region has 17 residues. Trimming removed 5 bases from V and 0 bases from J; junction bases left unmatched: 9. As DNA, the CDR3 is TGTGCCAGCAGCCAACCGATAGCGGGGGCTAGCACAGATACGCAGTATTTT. It is translated as CASSQPIAGASTDTQYF.